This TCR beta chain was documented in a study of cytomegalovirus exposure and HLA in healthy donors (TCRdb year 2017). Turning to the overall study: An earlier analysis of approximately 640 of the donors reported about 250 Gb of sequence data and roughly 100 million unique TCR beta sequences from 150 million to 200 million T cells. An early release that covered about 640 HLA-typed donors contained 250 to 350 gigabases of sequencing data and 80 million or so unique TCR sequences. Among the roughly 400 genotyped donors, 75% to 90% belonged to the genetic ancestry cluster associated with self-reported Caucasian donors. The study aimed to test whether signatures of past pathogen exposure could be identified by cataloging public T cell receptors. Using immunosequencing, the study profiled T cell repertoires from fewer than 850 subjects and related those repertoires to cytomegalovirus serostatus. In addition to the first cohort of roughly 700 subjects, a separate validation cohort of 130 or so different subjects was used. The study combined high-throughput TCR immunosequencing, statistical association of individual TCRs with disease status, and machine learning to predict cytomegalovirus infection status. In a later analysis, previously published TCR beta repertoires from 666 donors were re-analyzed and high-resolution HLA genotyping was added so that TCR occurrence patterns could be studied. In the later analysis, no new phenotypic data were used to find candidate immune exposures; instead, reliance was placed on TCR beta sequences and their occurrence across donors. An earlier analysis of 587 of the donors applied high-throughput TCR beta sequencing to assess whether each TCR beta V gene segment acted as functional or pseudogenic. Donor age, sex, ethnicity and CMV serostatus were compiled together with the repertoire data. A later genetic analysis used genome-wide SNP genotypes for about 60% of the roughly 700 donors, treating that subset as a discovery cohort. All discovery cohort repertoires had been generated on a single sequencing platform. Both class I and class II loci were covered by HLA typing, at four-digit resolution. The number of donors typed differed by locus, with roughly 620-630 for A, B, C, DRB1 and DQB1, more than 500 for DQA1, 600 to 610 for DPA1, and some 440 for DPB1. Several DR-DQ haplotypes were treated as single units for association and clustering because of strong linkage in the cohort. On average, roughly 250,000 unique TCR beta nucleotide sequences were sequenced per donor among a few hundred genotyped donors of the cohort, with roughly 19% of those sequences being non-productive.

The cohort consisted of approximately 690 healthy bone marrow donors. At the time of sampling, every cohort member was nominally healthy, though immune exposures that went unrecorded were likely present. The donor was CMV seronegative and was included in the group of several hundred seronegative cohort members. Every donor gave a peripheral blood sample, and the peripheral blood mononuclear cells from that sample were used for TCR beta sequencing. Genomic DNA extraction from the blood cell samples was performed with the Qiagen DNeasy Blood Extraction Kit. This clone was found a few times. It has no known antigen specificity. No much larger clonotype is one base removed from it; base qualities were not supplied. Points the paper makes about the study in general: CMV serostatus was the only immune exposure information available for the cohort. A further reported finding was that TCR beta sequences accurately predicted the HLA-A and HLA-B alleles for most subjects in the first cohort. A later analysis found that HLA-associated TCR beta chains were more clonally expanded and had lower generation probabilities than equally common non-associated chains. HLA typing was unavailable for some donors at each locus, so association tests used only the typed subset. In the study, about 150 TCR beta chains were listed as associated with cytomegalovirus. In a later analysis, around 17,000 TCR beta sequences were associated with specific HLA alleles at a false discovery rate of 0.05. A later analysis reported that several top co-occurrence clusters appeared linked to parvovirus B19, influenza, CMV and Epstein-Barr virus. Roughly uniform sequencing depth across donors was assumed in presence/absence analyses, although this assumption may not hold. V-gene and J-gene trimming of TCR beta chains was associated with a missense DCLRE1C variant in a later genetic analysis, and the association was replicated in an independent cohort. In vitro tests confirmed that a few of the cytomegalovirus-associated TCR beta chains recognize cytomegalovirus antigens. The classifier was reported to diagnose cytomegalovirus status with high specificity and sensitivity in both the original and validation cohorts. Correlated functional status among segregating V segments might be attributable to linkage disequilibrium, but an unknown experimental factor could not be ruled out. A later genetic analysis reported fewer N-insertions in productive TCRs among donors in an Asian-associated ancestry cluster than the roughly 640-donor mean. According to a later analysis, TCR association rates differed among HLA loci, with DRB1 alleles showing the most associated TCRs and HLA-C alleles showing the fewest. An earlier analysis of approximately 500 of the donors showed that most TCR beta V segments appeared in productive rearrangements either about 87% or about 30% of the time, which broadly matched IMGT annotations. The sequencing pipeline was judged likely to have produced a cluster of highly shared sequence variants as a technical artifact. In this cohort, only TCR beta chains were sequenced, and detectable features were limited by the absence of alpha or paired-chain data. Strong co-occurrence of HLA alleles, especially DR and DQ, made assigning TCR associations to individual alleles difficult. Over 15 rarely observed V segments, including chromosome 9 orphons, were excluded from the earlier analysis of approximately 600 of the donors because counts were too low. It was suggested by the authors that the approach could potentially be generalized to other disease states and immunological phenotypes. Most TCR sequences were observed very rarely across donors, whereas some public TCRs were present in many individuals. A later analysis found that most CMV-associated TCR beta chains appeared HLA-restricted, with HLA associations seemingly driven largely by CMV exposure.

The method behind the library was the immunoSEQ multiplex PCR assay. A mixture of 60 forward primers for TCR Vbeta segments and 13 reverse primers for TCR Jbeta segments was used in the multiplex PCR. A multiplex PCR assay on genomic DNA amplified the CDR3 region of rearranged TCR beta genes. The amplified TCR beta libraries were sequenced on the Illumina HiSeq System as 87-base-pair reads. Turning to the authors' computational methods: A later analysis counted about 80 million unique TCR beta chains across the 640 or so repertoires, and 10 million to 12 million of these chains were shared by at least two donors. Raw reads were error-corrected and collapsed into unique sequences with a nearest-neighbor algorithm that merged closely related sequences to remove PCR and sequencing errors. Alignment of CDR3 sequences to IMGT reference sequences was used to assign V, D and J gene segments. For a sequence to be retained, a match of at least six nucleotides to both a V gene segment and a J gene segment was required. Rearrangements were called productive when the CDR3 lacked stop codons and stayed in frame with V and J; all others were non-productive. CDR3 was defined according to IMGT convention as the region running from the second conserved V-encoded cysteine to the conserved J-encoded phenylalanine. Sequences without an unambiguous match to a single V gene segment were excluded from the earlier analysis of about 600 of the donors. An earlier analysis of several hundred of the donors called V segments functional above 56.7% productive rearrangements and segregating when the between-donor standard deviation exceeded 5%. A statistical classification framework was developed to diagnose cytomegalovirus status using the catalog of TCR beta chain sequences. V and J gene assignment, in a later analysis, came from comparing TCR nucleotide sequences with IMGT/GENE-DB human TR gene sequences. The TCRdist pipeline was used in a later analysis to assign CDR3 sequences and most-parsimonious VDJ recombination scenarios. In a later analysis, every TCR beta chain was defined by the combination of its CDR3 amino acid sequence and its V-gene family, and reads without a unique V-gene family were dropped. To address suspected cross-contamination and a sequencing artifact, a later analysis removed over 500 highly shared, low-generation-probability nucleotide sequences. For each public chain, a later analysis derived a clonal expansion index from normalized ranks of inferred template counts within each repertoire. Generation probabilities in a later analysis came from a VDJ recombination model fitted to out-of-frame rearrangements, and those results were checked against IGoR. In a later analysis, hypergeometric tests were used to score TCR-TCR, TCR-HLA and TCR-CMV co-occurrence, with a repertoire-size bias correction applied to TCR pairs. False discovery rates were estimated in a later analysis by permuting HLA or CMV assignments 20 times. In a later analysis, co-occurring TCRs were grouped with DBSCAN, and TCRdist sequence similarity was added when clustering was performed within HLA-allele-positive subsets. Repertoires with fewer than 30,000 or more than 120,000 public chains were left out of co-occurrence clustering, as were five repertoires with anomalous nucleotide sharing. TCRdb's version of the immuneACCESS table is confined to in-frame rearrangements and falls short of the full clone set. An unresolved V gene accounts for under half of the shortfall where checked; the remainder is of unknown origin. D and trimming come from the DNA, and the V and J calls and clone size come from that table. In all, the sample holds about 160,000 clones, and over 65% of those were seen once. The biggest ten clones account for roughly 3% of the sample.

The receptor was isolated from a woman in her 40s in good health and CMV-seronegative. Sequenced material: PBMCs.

The CDR3 reads as follows: CASSLTGSLETQYF. The nucleotide sequence is given as TGTGCCAGCAGCTTAACAGGGTCGCTGGAGACCCAGTACTTC. The chain employs TRBV7-9 and TRBJ2-5; the D gene is perhaps TRBD1, from 6 matching bases. The germline V gene (reference sequence) provides CDR1 SEHNR and CDR2 FQNEAQ. From the cysteine through the phenylalanine, the CDR3 covers 14 amino acids. Solely the CDR3 DNA is kept, with 42 bases framed from the first base. The V and J ends are trimmed by 2 bases and 5 bases, leaving 12 bases between them.